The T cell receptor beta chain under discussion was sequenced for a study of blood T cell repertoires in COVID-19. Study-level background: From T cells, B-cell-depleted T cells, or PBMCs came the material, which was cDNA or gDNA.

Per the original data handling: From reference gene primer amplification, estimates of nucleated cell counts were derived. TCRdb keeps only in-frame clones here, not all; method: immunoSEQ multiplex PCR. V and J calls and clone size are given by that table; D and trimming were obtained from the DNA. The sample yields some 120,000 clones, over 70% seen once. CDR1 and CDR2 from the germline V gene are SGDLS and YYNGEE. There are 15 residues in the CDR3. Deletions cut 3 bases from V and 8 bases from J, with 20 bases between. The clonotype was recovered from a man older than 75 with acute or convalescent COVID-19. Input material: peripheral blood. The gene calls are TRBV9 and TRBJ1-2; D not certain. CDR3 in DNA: TGTGCCAGCAGCGATAGCCCGAAAAGCCGGGTGGGCTACACCTTC. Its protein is CASSDSPKSRVGYTF.